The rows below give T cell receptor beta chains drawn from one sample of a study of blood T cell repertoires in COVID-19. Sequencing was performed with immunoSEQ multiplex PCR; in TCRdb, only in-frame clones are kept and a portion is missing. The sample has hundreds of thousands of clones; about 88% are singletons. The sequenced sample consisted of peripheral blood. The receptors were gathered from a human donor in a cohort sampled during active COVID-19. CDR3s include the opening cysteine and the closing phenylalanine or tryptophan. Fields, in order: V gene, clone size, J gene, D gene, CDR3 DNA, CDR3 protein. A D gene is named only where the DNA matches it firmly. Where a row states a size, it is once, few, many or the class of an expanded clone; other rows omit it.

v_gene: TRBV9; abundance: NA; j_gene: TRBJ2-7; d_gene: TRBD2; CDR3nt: TGTGCCAGCAGCTCCCGACTAGCGGGGGGGGAAGAGCAGTACTTC; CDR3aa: CASSSRLAGGEEQYF
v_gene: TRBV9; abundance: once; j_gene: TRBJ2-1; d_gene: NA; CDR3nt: TGTGCCAGCAGCGTATCCGTCAGCGCCTTTCTCAATGAGCAGTTCTTC; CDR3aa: CASSVSVSAFLNEQFF
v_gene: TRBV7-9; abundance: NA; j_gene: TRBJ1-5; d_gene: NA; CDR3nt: TGTGCCAGCAGCTTGGTTTACGGGGAGGGTAATCAGCCCCAGCATTTT; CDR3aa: CASSLVYGEGNQPQHF
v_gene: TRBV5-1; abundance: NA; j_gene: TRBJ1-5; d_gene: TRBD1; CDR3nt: TGCGCCAGCAGCCCTGCAGGGGGGATTGGCAATCAGCCCCAGCATTTT; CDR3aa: CASSPAGGIGNQPQHF
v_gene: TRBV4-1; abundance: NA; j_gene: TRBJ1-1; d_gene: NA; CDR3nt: TGCGCCAGCAGCCAACAGGCGAACACTGAAGCTTTCTTT; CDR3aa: CASSQQANTEAFF
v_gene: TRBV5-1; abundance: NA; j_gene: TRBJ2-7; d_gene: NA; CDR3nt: TGCGCCAGCAGCTTGGATTCACAGGGGGGGACCTACGAGCAGTACTTC; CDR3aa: CASSLDSQGGTYEQYF
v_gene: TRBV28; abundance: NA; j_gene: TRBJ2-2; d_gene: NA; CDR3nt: TGTGCCAGCAGTAACCCTAGGGGTCGAGGCGGGGAGCTGTTTTTT; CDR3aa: CASSNPRGRGGELFF
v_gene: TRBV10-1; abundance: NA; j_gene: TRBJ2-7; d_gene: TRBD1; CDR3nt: TGCGCCAGCAGTGGGACCGGGACAGGGAGTTACGAGCAGTACTTC; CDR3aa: CASSGTGTGSYEQYF
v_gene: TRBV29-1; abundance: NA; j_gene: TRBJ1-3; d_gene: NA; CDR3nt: TGCAGCGTTGCTTACTCTGGAAACACCATATATTTT; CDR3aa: CSVAYSGNTIYF
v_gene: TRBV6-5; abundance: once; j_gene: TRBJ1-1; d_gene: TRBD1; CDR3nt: TGTGCCAGCAGTTACTCCGGGACAGGTAACACTGAAGCTTTCTTT; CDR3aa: CASSYSGTGNTEAFF
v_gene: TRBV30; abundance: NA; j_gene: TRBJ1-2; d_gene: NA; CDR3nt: TGTGCCTGGAGTGTACTGGTCGGTAATGGCTACACCTTC; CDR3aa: CAWSVLVGNGYTF
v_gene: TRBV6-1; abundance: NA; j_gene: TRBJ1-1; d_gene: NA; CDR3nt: TGTGCCAGCAGTGAAGCCGTTTGGTTAGTCCGGGGGGGAGAAGCTTTCTTT; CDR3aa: CASSEAVWLVRGGEAFF
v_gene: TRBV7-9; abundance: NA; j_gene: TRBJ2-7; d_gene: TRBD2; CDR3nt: TGTGCCAGCAGACAAACTAGCGGGAGCCACGAGCAGTACTTC; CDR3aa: CASRQTSGSHEQYF
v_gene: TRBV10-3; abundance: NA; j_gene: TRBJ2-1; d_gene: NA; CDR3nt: TGTGCCTCACAACCCCGTGTTGGGGGGAACTCCTACAATGAGCAGTTCTTC; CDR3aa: CASQPRVGGNSYNEQFF
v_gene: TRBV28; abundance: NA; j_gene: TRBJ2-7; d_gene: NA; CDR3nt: TGTGCCAGCAGACCCGACAGACAGAGCTCCTACGAGCAGTACTTC; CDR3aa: CASRPDRQSSYEQYF